This T cell receptor (beta chain) originates from a study of CD8+ T cells in alopecia areata. Study-wide background: Tofacitinib therapy lasting 6 to 18 months was followed by 6 months off drug. Study-wide results and limits: More clonal than normal scalp was lesional scalp, particularly alopecia totalis/universalis. In scalp, tofacitinib significantly decreased clonality and expanded CD8+ clones among the top 100.

As the sequencing template, cDNA was produced by extracting RNA and reverse transcribing it. TCRdb's copy holds only in-frame clones and misses some; the assay was immunoSEQ multiplex PCR. The repertoire holds approximately 150,000 clones, with around 83% as singletons. There are 15 residues in the CDR3. Germline lookup yields CDR1 SGHVS and CDR2 FQNEAQ. V trimming: 5 bases; J trimming: 7 bases; junction bases outside the gene matches: 13. The treatment was: oral pan-JAK inhibitor, 5-10 mg twice daily. The study team obtained lesional scalp punch biopsies and peripheral blood from alopecia areata patients. This clone appeared a few times. The antigen is not known.

The source is a human donor with alopecia areata. The material was CD8+ T cells sorted from blood, obtained at week 4, from a patient treated with tofacitinib. J is TRBJ1-1 and V is TRBV7-8, with 7 positions matching TRBD1. This CDR3 reads CASSVYTGAGGEAFF. DNA of the CDR3: TGTGCCAGCAGCGTATACACAGGGGCAGGGGGTGAAGCTTTCTTT.